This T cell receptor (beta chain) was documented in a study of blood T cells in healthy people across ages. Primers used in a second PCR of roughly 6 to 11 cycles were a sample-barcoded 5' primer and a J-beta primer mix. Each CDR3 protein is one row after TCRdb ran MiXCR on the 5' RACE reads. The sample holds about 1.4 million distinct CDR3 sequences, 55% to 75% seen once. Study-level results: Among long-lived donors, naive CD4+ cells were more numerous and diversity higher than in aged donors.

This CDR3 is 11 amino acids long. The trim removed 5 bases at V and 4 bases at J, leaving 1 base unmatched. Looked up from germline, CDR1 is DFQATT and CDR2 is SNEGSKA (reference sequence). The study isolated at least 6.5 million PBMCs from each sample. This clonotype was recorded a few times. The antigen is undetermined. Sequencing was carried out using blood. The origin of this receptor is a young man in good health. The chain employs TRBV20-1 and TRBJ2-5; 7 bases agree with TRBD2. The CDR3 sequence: CSALAGETQYF. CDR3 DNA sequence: TGCAGTGCTTTAGCGGGAGAGACCCAGTACTTC.